These 2 T cell receptor beta chains share one sample of origin, sequenced in a study of blood T cell repertoires in COVID-19. Using immunoSEQ multiplex PCR, the repertoire was profiled, and TCRdb retains in-frame clones only, with some absent. The sample records 180,000 or so clones, about 83% being singletons. The sequenced sample consisted of peripheral blood. These receptors were taken from a man aged 35 to 55 who had recovered from COVID-19.

The chain recombines TRBV18 with TRBJ1-1, with D maybe TRBD1 (6 bases). Trimming took off 7 bases at V and 1 base at J, with 13 bases between the two ends. Germline lookup yields CDR1 KGHSH and CDR2 LQKENI. This CDR3 spans 14 amino acids. The CDR3 bases are TGTGCCAGCTTACAGGGCTATCCGAACACTGAAGCTTTCTTT. The encoded protein is CASLQGYPNTEAFF.

The chain is built from TRBV7-2 and TRBJ2-1; 13 nucleotides align to TRBD2. Germline CDR1 is SGHTA and CDR2 is FQGNSA. With 6 bases clipped from V and 7 bases from J, the junction kept 3 bases outside the gene matches. The CDR3 is made up of 14 amino acids. The CDR3 loop is CASSQLAGGNEQFF. The CDR3 DNA reads as TGTGCCAGCAGTCAACTAGCGGGAGGGAATGAGCAGTTCTTC.